The T cell receptor beta chain under discussion was sequenced for a study of neurological immune-mediated disorders. The table lists this clonotype with many counts. Looked up from germline, CDR1 is SEHNR and CDR2 is FQNEAQ (reference sequence). V shed 4 bases and J 5 bases; nucleotides not matched to a gene: 3. The CDR3 spans 13 residues. TCRdb passed the 5' RACE reads through MiXCR, listing each CDR3 protein once. The sample has roughly 32,000 distinct CDR3 sequences, roughly 14% seen once; the top ten hold 4% to 5.5%. Time point of the sample: technical triplicate 2. The chain has TRBV7-9 and TRBJ2-3, with TRBD1 identical over 7 bases. The receptor's source is a female donor with HTLV-1-associated myelopathy (HAM/TSP). The sequenced sample consisted of CD4+ T cells from blood. The CDR3 sequence is CASSSTGEDTQYF. In DNA, the CDR3 is TGTGCCAGCAGCTCCACAGGGGAAGATACGCAGTATTTT.